The next 22 T cell receptor beta chains were all read from a single sample in a study of low-dose radiotherapy and immunotherapy resistance in tumors. Primers targeting TRAV and TRBV primed first-strand cDNA, covering alpha and beta chains. With a constant-region primer and a V-primer adapter, TCRs were subjected to approximately 18 PCR cycles of amplification. TCRdb reprocessed the reads via MiXCR and lists one record per CDR3 protein. The profile shows approximately 42,000 distinct CDR3 sequences, 25% to 30% of them singletons. The time point was: after trial treatment. Described treatment: LDRT plus nivolumab, ipilimumab, low-dose cyclophosphamide and aspirin (RACIN trial). The input for sequencing was PBMCs, taken after low-dose radiotherapy plus immunotherapy. These receptors were collected from a male donor with prostate cancer.

The chain carries TRBV5-5 and TRBJ2-2; TRBD1 matches 8 bases. The CDR3 runs 15 residues. The V gene end was trimmed by 4 bases and the J gene end by 10 bases; junction bases not matched to a gene: 12. Per the germline V gene, CDR1 is SGHKS and CDR2 is YYEKEE (reference sequence). The CDR3 coding sequence is TGTGCCAGCAGCCCTGGTCAGGGGGCAGCCGAGGAGCTGTTTTTT. Amino acid sequence: CASSPGQGAAEELFF. The full variable domain, rest sourced from reference TRBV5-5 and TRBJ2-2, is DAGVTQSPTHLIKTRGQQVTLRCSPISGHKSVSWYQQVLGQGPQFIFQYYEKEERGRGNFPDRFSARQFPNYSSELNVNALLLGDSALYLCASSPGQGAAEELFFGEGSRLTVL.

This clonotype was seen at least ten times. The chain uses TRBV7-9 and TRBJ1-1; D remains ambiguous. V was clipped by 4 bases and J by 4 bases, with 19 bases between them. This CDR3 spans 16 amino acids. Germline V gene data show CDR1 as SEHNR and CDR2 as FQNEAQ (reference sequence). The CDR3 loop is CASSSGFGRRRTEAFF. The DNA of the CDR3 is TGTGCCAGCAGCTCGGGTTTTGGCAGGAGGCGCACTGAAGCTTTCTTT.

The chain has TRBV2 and TRBJ2-1; tentatively, D is TRBD2 (6 bases). CDR1 and CDR2 from the germline V gene are SNHLY and FYNNEI. The CDR3 has 15 residues. Trimming left V 3 bases short and J 0 bases short, with 9 bases between. CDR3 in DNA: TGTGCCAGCAGTGATCGGGGAGGCTCCTACAATGAGCAGTTCTTC. The encoded protein is CASSDRGGSYNEQFF.

This clonotype was detected many times. This chain connects TRBV28 to TRBJ2-1; D is possibly TRBD1 (6 bases). Between the trimmed V and J ends, which lost 6 bases and 9 bases, there was a span of 15 bases. Germline assignment: CDR1 MDHEN and CDR2 SYDVKM. The CDR3 spans 13 residues. The CDR3 protein is CASSPGQTFEQFF. Here the CDR3 DNA reads TGTGCCAGCAGCCCCGGACAGACTTTTGAGCAGTTCTTC.

This chain joins TRBV9 and TRBJ2-2; TRBD1 agrees at 7 bases. CDR3 length: 15 residues. Germline loops: CDR1 SGDLS, CDR2 YYNGEE. Germline trimming cut 3 bases from V and 7 bases from J; bases unmatched to any gene: 9. The DNA of the CDR3 is TGTGCCAGCAGCGGCCGAGGGGGCTTTGGCGGGGAGCTGTTTTTT. Translation: CASSGRGGFGGELFF. Variable domain in full (rest from reference TRBV9 and TRBJ2-2): DSGVTQTPKHLITATGQRVTLRCSPRSGDLSVYWYQQSLDQGLQFLIQYYNGEERAKGNILERFSAQQFPDLHSELNLSSLELGDSALYFCASSGRGGFGGELFFGEGSRLTVL.

This clonotype was seen at least ten times. The chain links TRBV20-1 to TRBJ1-1; no definite D call. This CDR3 spans 16 amino acids. CDR1 and CDR2 (germline): DFQATT, SNEGSKA (reference sequence). V was shortened by 6 bases and J by 1 base, with 21 bases between the two germline ends. CDR3 sequence reads: CSAKKDPPQKNTEAFF. The CDR3 DNA is TGCAGTGCCAAAAAAGACCCGCCCCAGAAGAACACTGAAGCTTTCTTT.

The sample holds many counts of this clonotype. The CDR3 bases are TGTGCCAGCAGCTCAAAGTTACAGGGCGCGAGATACTTC. It encodes CASSSKLQGARYF. This chain links TRBV7-6 with TRBJ2-7; TRBD1 might be the D (6 bases). Germline CDR1 and CDR2: SGHVS and FNYEAQ. The V gene lost 4 bases and the J gene lost 13 bases, with 20 bases spanning the gap. This CDR3 spans 13 amino acids.

The chain recombines TRBV6-8 with TRBJ1-5; possible D gene TRBD1, 5 bases. Between the trimmed V and J ends, which lost 6 bases and 0 bases, there was a span of 9 bases. The germline gives CDR1 MNHGY, CDR2 SAAAGT. The CDR3 length is 14 residues. CDR3 nucleotide sequence: TGTGCCAGCAGGTCTGGGGGTAGCAATCAGCCCCAGCATTTT. Its translation: CASRSGGSNQPQHF.

As concerns this clonotype: One junction end disagrees with the germline gene, perhaps due to a read error. The chain carries TRBV19 and TRBJ1-5; the match to TRBD1 covers 8 bases. Germline V gives CDR1 LNHDA, CDR2 SQIVND (reference sequence). This CDR3 contains 15 residues. In nucleotides, the CDR3 is TGTGTCAGTAGTTTACAGGGGGATATGAATCAGTCCCAGCATTTT. Translation gives CVSSLQGDMNQSQHF.

This clonotype showed up many times. J is TRBJ2-7 and V is TRBV18; 8 nucleotides match TRBD1. The J segment lost 6 bases and the V segment lost 6 bases, leaving 10 bases of the junction unmatched. Looked up from germline, CDR1 is KGHSH and CDR2 is LQKENI. The CDR3 contains 14 residues. CDR3 residues: CASSDYRQGSEQYF. The DNA of the CDR3 is TGTGCCAGCTCGGACTACCGACAGGGGAGCGAGCAGTACTTC.

This clonotype has ten or more counts. The V and J genes are TRBV3-1 and TRBJ2-7; possibly TRBD1 or TRBD2 for D (5 bases each). Trimming removed 0 bases at V and 4 bases at J, with 13 bases between. Germline CDR1 reads LGHDT; CDR2 reads YNNKEL (reference sequence). CDR3 length: 15 residues. The CDR3 here is CASSQDLPGPYEQYF. The CDR3 DNA reads TGTGCCAGCAGCCAAGACCTTCCGGGGCCATACGAGCAGTACTTC.

This clonotype was detected ten times or more. This chain uses TRBV20-1 with TRBJ2-7; D is tentatively TRBD1 or TRBD2 (6 bases each). Germline V gene data show CDR1 as DFQATT and CDR2 as SNEGSKA (reference sequence). This CDR3 contains 14 residues. Trimming removed 2 bases at V and 3 bases at J, with 14 bases between. This CDR3 reads CSARIWGAGYEQYF. In DNA, the CDR3 is TGCAGTGCTAGAATCTGGGGGGCTGGCTACGAGCAGTACTTC.

The chain recombines TRBV5-1 with TRBJ2-3; 13 bases are a match to TRBD2. CDR1 and CDR2 from the germline V gene are SGHRS and YFSETQ. V lost 4 bases to trimming and J lost 5 bases; unmatched junction nucleotides: 10. The CDR3 sequence is 17 residues long. The CDR3 sequence is CASSAGLAGRDGDTQYF. CDR3 nucleotides: TGCGCCAGCAGCGCGGGACTAGCGGGAAGGGATGGAGATACGCAGTATTTT.

This clonotype was seen repeatedly, ten times or more. The chain carries TRBV3-1 and TRBJ2-7; tentatively, D is TRBD1 or TRBD2 (5 bases each). Trimming took 1 base from V and 6 from J, leaving 19 bases between them. The CDR3 runs 16 residues. CDR1 is LGHDT, CDR2 YNNKEL, per germline (reference sequence). The CDR3 here is CASSQGGKTPHGEQYF. The CDR3 bases are TGTGCCAGCAGCCAAGGGGGGAAGACGCCCCACGGCGAGCAGTACTTC.

This clonotype was recorded many times. This chain links TRBV5-1 with TRBJ2-3; D is unresolved. Germline assignment: CDR1 SGHRS and CDR2 YFSETQ. This CDR3 is built from 14 residues. The ends were cut back, 1 base at V and 2 bases at J, with 8 bases in the middle. The CDR3 sequence: CASSLSRSTDTQYF. The CDR3 bases are TGCGCCAGCAGCTTGTCCAGGTCCACAGATACGCAGTATTTT.

This clonotype was picked up many times. The chain uses TRBV10-2 and TRBJ2-7; D could derive from TRBD1 or TRBD2 (6 bases each). The length of the CDR3 is 13 residues. Between the trimmed V and J ends, which lost 5 bases and 7 bases, there was a span of 15 bases. Germline CDR1 reads WSHSY; CDR2 reads SAAADI. CDR3: CASSHSGGGEQYF. The CDR3, as DNA: TGCGCCAGCAGTCACTCCGGGGGCGGGGAGCAGTACTTC.

The gene calls are TRBV9 and TRBJ2-7; possibly TRBD1 for D (5 bases). Per the germline V gene, CDR1 is SGDLS and CDR2 is YYNGEE. The CDR3 consists of 14 residues. V lost 0 bases to trimming and J lost 5 bases, with 12 bases between them. The CDR3 DNA follows: TGTGCCAGCAGCGTAGGCAGGGAAGTCGACGAGCAGTACTTC. Protein sequence: CASSVGREVDEQYF.

The table lists this clonotype with many counts. Here the CDR3 DNA reads TGTGCCAGCAGTCGGACAGGGCTCTACGAGCAGTACTTC. It specifies CASSRTGLYEQYF. The V gene is TRBV25-1, the J gene TRBJ2-7; 8 positions agree with TRBD1. V lost 5 bases, J lost 3 bases, and 3 bases stayed unmatched. Germline V CDR1 and CDR2: MGHDK, SYGVNS. This CDR3 comprises 13 residues.

Ten or more counts support this clonotype. This chain uses TRBV12-3 or TRBV12-4 with TRBJ2-6, with 8 bases that match TRBD2. The CDR3 runs to 16 residues. V shed 4 bases and J 4 bases; nucleotides not matched to a gene: 6. The CDR3 loop is CASSYGLAGGANVLTF. CDR3 sequence (DNA): TGTGCCAGCAGTTACGGACTAGCAGGCGGGGCCAACGTCCTGACTTTC.

Notes on this clonotype: With only one base between it and a far larger clone, this is likely a read error. The chain couples TRBV7-2 to TRBJ2-1, with D unclear. Looked up from germline, CDR1 is SGHTA and CDR2 is FQGNSA. The CDR3 is made up of 12 amino acids. Trimming shortened V by 5 bases and J by 10 bases, and 12 bases separated the two germline ends. The CDR3 nucleotides read TGTGCCAGCAGCCCTCCTTCCTACGAGCAGTTCTTC. As protein: CASSPPSYEQFF.

This clonotype was counted at least ten times. Here the CDR3 DNA reads TGTGCCAGCAGTTACTCCACATTCAACTATGGCTACACCTTC. Amino acid sequence: CASSYSTFNYGYTF. The chain employs TRBV6-6 and TRBJ1-2; D remains unclear. V shed 0 bases and J shed 2 bases, with 7 bases lying between them. The CDR3 is 14 residues long. The germline gives CDR1 MNHNY, CDR2 SVGAGI (reference sequence).

This clonotype was seen repeatedly, ten times or more. The chain employs TRBV25-1 and TRBJ1-5; D is perhaps TRBD1 (6 bases). Germline lookup yields CDR1 MGHDK and CDR2 SYGVNS. Trimming cost V 4 bases and J 3 bases, with 13 bases left between them. The CDR3 extends over 15 amino acids. The CDR3 reads CASSAGRTDNQPQHF. CDR3 bases: TGTGCCAGCAGTGCTGGTAGGACAGACAATCAGCCCCAGCATTTT.